This entry features one T cell receptor (beta chain) sequence. The source of the sample is a study of TIL therapy for anti-PD-1-resistant metastatic lung cancer. Overall study context: Most patients had lung adenocarcinoma; a handful of tumors were EGFR-mutant, two ALK-rearranged; half smoked currently or formerly.

The ends were cut back, 6 bases at V and 6 bases at J, with 16 bases in the middle. The CDR3 length is 14 residues. Germline CDR1 is MNHEY and CDR2 is SVGAGI. The immunoSEQ assay was v3. Each library reached around 1.9 million read pairs, or about 5-6.5 million at deep level. Data came from immunoSEQ multiplex PCR; TCRdb stores just in-frame clones and leaves some out. Of about 59,000 clones listed, approximately 75% are singletons. Regarding time point: pre-treatment sample, taken before nivolumab and TIL therapy. The starting material was blood, obtained at baseline. The rearrangement uses TRBV6-5 and TRBJ2-3; a weak D match, TRBD2 (6 bases). This TCR came from a person between 30 and 80 years old with non-small cell lung cancer. The CDR3 is CASSDGTQRDTQYF. The CDR3 coding sequence is TGTGCCAGCAGCGACGGGACTCAGCGGGATACGCAGTATTTT.